This T cell receptor (beta chain) was profiled in a study of T cells after yellow fever vaccination. In this sample, this clonotype turned up many times. Its target is not known. Regarding the study as a whole: The study re-detected most primary-vaccination clones after the booster (under 97% CD4, roughly 88% CD8).

Looked up from germline, CDR1 is ENHRY and CDR2 is SYGVKD. V was trimmed by 5 bases and J by 4 bases, leaving 2 bases between them. This CDR3 has 11 residues. TCRdb reanalysed the 5' RACE reads using MiXCR and keeps one entry per CDR3 protein. The sample lists 65,000 to 70,000 distinct CDR3 sequences, about 6% occurring once. The source is a man between 18 and 35 years old who received the YFV17D yellow fever vaccine. The chain couples TRBV10-3 to TRBJ2-2; D call uncertain. Sequencing used CD4+ T cells sorted from PBMCs, obtained less than 16 days after the first yellow fever vaccination. CDR3 sequence: CAISSTGELFF. CDR3 in DNA: TGTGCCATCAGTTCCACCGGGGAGCTGTTTTTT.